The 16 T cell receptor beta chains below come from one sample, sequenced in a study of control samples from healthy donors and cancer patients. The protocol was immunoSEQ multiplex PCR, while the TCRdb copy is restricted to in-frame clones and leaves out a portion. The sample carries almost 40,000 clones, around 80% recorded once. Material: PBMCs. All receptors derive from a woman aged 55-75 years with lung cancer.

The CDR3 DNA is TGTGCCAGCAGCTCAAGGGCCGGACTGGTGTACTTC. Translated: CASSSRAGLVYF. The chain joins TRBV7-6 to TRBJ2-7; maybe TRBD2 (5 bases). Germline CDR1 is SGHVS and CDR2 is FNYEAQ. V lost 4 bases to trimming and J lost 12 bases, with 16 bases between them. The CDR3 sequence is 12 residues long. Looking up the rest from reference TRBV7-6 and TRBJ2-7 gives the full variable domain: GAGVSQSPRYKVTKRGQDVALRCDPISGHVSLYWYRQALGQGPEFLTYFNYEAQQDKSGLPNDRFSAERPEGSISTLTIQRTEQRDSAMYRCASSSRAGLVYFGPGTRLTVT.

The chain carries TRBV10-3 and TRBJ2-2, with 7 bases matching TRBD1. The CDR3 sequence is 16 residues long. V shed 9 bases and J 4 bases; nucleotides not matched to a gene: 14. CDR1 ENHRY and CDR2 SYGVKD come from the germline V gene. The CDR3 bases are TGTGCCATACACAGCACACAGGGGAAGGGCACCGGGGAGCTGTTTTTT. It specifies CAIHSTQGKGTGELFF.

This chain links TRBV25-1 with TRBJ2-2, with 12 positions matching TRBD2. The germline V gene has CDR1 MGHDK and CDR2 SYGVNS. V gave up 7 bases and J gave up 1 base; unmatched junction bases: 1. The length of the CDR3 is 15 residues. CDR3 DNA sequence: TGTGCCAGCAAGACTAGCGGGGGGAACACCGGGGAGCTGTTTTTT. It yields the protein CASKTSGGNTGELFF.

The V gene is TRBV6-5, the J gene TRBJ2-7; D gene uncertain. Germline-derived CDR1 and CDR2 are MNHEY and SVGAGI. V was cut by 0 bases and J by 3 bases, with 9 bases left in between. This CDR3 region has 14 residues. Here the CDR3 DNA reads TGTGCCAGCAGTTACTCAGGTAACCGCTACGAGCAGTACTTC. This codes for CASSYSGNRYEQYF.

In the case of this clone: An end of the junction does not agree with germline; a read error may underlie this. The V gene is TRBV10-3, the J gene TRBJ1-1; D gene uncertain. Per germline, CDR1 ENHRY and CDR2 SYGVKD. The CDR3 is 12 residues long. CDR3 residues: CAIRELNTEAFF. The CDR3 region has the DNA TGTGCCATCAGGGAGTTGAACACTGAAGCTTTCTTT.

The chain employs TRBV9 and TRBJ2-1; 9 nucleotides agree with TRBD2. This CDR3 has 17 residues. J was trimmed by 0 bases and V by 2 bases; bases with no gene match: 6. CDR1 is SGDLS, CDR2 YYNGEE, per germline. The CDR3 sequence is CASSVWYSGSSYNEQFF. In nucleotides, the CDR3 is TGTGCCAGCAGCGTTTGGTATAGCGGGAGCTCCTACAATGAGCAGTTCTTC.

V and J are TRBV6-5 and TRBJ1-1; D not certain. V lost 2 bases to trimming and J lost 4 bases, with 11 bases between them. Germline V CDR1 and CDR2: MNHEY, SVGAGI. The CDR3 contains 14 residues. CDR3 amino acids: CASSYEVTGTEAFF. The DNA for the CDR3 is TGTGCCAGCAGTTACGAGGTAACGGGCACTGAAGCTTTCTTT.

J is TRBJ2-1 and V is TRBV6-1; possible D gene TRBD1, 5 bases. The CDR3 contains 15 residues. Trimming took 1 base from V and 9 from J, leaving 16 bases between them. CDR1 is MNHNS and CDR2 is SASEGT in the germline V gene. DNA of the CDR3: TGTGCCAGCAGTGAAGGGGGCACCGGTAGATCTGAGCAGTTCTTC. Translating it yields CASSEGGTGRSEQFF.

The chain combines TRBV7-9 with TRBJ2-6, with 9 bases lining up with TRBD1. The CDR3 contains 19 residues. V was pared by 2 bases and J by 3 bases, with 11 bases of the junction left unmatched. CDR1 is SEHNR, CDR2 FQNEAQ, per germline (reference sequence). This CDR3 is CASSLPTGGPTGGANVLTF. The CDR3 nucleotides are TGTGCCAGCAGCTTACCGACAGGGGGGCCTACGGGTGGGGCCAACGTCCTGACTTTC. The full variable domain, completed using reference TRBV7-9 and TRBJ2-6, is DTGVSQNPRHKITKRGQNVTFRCDPISEHNRLYWYRQTLGQGPEFLTYFQNEAQLEKSRLLSDRFSAERPKGSFSTLEIQRTEQGDSAMYLCASSLPTGGPTGGANVLTFGAGSRLTVL.

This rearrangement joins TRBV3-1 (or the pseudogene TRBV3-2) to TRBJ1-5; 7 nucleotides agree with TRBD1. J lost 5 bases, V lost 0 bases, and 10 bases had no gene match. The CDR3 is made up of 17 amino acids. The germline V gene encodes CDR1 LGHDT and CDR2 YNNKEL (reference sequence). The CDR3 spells CASSQDRGGNGHQPQHF. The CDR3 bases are TGTGCCAGCAGCCAAGACCGAGGGGGCAATGGTCATCAGCCCCAGCATTTT.

The CDR3 nucleotides read TGTGCCAGCAGTCCGTCGGGGGCCACTGAAGCTTTCTTT. Encoded protein: CASSPSGATEAFF. The chain is built from TRBV27 and TRBJ1-1, with D possibly being TRBD1 (6 bases). The CDR3 spans 13 residues. Looked up from germline, CDR1 is MNHEY and CDR2 is SMNVEV (reference sequence). V was cut by 5 bases and J by 4 bases, with 11 bases left in between.

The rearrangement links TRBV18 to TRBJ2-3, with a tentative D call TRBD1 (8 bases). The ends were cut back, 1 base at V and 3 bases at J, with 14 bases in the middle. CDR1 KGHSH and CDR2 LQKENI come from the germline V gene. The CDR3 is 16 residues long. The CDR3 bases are TGTGCCAGCTCACCACGAACACAGGGGGGGACAGATACGCAGTATTTT. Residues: CASSPRTQGGTDTQYF.

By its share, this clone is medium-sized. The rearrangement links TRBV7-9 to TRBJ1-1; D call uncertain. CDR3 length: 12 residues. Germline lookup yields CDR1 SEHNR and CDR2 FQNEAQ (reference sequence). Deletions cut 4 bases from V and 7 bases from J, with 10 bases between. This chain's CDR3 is CASSYRAREAFF. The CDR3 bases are TGTGCCAGCAGCTACCGGGCCCGTGAAGCTTTCTTT.

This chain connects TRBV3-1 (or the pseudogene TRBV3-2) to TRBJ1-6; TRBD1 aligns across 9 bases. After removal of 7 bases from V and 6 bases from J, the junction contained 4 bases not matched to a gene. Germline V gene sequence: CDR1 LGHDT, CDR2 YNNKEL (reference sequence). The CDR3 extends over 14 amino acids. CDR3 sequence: CASTIQGANSPLHF. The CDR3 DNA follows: TGTGCCAGCACCATACAGGGGGCTAATTCACCCCTCCACTTT.

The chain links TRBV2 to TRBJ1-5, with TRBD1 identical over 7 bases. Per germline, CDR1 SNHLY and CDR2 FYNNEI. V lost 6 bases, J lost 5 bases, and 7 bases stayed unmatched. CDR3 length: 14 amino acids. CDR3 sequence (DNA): TGTGCCAGCAGCCCAGACAGGGACGATCAGCCCCAGCATTTT. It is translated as CASSPDRDDQPQHF. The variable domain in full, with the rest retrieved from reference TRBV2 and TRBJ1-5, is EPEVTQTPSHQVTQMGQEVILRCVPISNHLYFYWYRQILGQKVEFLVSFYNNEISEKSEIFDDQFSVERPDGSNFTLKIRSTKLEDSAMYFCASSPDRDDQPQHFGDGTRLSIL.

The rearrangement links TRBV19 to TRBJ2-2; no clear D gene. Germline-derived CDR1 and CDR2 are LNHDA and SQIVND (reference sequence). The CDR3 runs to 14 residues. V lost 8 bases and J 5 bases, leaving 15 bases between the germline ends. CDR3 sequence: CASCRTGITGELFF. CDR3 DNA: TGTGCCAGTTGCCGGACCGGTATTACCGGGGAGCTGTTTTTT.